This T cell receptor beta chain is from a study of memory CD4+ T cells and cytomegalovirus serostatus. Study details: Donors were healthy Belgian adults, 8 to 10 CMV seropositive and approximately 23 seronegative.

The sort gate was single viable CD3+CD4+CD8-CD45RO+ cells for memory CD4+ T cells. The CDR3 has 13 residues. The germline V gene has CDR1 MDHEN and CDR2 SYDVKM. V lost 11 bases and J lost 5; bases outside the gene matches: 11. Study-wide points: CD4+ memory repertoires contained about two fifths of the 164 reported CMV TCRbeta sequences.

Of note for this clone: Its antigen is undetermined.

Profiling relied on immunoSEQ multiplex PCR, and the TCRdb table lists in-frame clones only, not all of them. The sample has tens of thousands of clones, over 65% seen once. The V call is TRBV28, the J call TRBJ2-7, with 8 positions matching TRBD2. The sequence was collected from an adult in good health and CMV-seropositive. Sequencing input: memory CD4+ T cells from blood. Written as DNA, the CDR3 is TGTGCCCATACCCAGCGGGAGTCTGACGAGCAGTACTTC. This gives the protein CAHTQRESDEQYF.